Below are 10 T cell receptor beta chains sequenced from a single sample in a study of cytomegalovirus exposure and HLA in healthy donors. In the PCR, 60 Vbeta and 13 Jbeta primers were used. Libraries were prepared by immunoSEQ multiplex PCR; TCRdb keeps only in-frame clonotypes and omits some of them. The sample includes over 150,000 clones, roughly two thirds seen only once; the top ten take 2.5% to 3%. Sequenced input: PBMCs. The receptor set was obtained from a woman in her thirties or forties in good health and CMV-seropositive.

The CDR3 DNA reads TGTGCCAGCAGCTTCGGACTAGCCTACGAGCAGTACTTC. Its translation is CASSFGLAYEQYF. This chain joins TRBV5-4 and TRBJ2-5, with 7 bases fitting TRBD2. The end of the DNA is better explained by TRBJ2-7, so the J call may be wrong. CDR1 is SGHNT, CDR2 YYREEE, per germline (reference sequence). There are 13 residues in the CDR3.

This clone was counted a few times. The V gene is TRBV15, the J gene TRBJ1-1; D is unresolved. CDR3 length equals 16 residues. Germline assignment: CDR1 LNHNV and CDR2 YYDKDF (reference sequence). The germline V and J ends were trimmed by 3 bases and 7 bases, with 21 bases remaining between them. The CDR3 DNA follows: TGTGCCACCAGCAGTAGTCGGGAGGACTCCAGAATTGAAGCTTTCTTT. It yields the protein CATSSSREDSRIEAFF.

On this clone: An end of the junction differs from the germline gene, which may be a read error. V gene TRBV5-1 combines with J gene TRBJ1-5; 10 bases line up with TRBD1. The CDR3 is 16 amino acids. Germline values: CDR1 SGHRS, CDR2 YFSETQ. The CDR3 is CASRGRQGASNQPQNF. In nucleotides, the CDR3 is TGCGCCAGCAGGGGAAGACAGGGGGCAAGCAATCAGCCCCAGAATTTT.

About this clone itself: One end of the junction is discordant with germline, which a read error may explain. V usage is TRBV7-9 and J usage is TRBJ1-5; no definite D call. Germline V gene lookup returns CDR1 SEHNR and CDR2 FQNEAQ (reference sequence). This CDR3 spans 12 amino acids. The chain's CDR3 is CSSSLGGVPQHF. The DNA for the CDR3 is TGTTCCAGCAGCTTAGGTGGAGTGCCCCAGCATTTT.

This chain connects TRBV10-3 to TRBJ1-1; 8 nucleotides align to TRBD1. CDR3 size: 15 residues. Germline V gene lookup returns CDR1 ENHRY and CDR2 SYGVKD. The V segment lost 2 bases and the J segment 1 base; nucleotides outside the gene matches: 3. CDR3 in amino acids: CAISEPTGGNTEAFF. The CDR3 DNA reads TGTGCCATCAGTGAGCCCACAGGGGGGAACACTGAAGCTTTCTTT.

This clone was counted between two and nine times. The chain carries TRBV11-2 and TRBJ2-7, with 8 nucleotides matching TRBD1. The CDR3 is 13 amino acids. Germline assignment: CDR1 SGHAT and CDR2 FQNNGV. V trimming: 3 bases; J trimming: 5 bases; junction bases outside the gene matches: 3. The CDR3 is CASSLDRENEQYF. DNA of the CDR3: TGTGCCAGCAGCTTGGACAGGGAGAACGAGCAGTACTTC.

This clone showed up just a few times. This chain connects TRBV4-3 to TRBJ1-1; no definite D call. The length of the CDR3 is 16 residues. Trimming took 2 bases from V and 0 from J, leaving 13 bases between them. Germline V gene data show CDR1 as LGHNA and CDR2 as YSLEER. In nucleotides, the CDR3 is TGCGCCAGCAGCCAAAAAGTGCGGCAATTGAACACTGAAGCTTTCTTT. It encodes CASSQKVRQLNTEAFF.

This clone was observed a single time. The chain carries TRBV5-6 and TRBJ2-2; 11 bases are shared with TRBD1. The CDR3 runs to 14 residues. Germline V gene data show CDR1 as SGHDT and CDR2 as YYEEEE. Trimming cost V 4 bases and J 7 bases; bases outside gene matches: 3. The CDR3 region has the DNA TGTGCCAGCAGCCCGGGACAGGGGGACGGGGAGCTGTTTTTT. It translates to CASSPGQGDGELFF.

This clone was counted a few times. V is TRBV25-1 and J is TRBJ1-1; D might be TRBD1 (5 bases). The germline V gene encodes CDR1 MGHDK and CDR2 SYGVNS. Trimming left V 5 bases short and J 4 bases short, with 11 bases between. There are 13 residues in the CDR3. The CDR3: CASSLSGSTEAFF. In DNA form, the CDR3 reads TGTGCCAGCAGTTTATCAGGGTCCACTGAAGCTTTCTTT.

The rearrangement uses TRBV6-1 and TRBJ1-2; 9 bases fit TRBD1. Germline lookup yields CDR1 MNHNS and CDR2 SASEGT. The CDR3 is 13 residues long. Losses at the gene ends were 6 bases for V and 6 bases for J; bases not matched to a gene: 5. CDR3 loop: CASRWGQGNGYTF. The DNA of the CDR3 is TGTGCCAGCAGATGGGGACAGGGTAATGGCTACACCTTC.